The next 27 T cell receptor beta chains were all read from a single sample in a study (dated by TCRdb to about 2015). Receptor amplification or capture employed 5' RACE. Instrument used: Illumina MiSeq. The raw public reads went through TCRdb reprocessing: fastp at Q25, MiXCR clone calling, in-frame beta chains kept. Every entry covers one CDR3 protein and lists the most common genes and DNA from its rows. The sample table holds about 54,000 distinct CDR3 sequences, of which 17% were seen once. Of the sample, about 2.1% falls within the top ten clones. Sequencing was performed on naive CD4+ T cells sorted from blood. The intended sense of this specimen's cell subset or site label: naive CD4+ T cells, CD4+CD45RA+CD25-. The receptors here all came from a female donor with breast cancer.

This chain connects TRBV4-1 to TRBJ1-2; D is uncertain. The CDR3 totals 15 residues. V was pared by 4 bases and J by 8 bases, with 20 bases between. Germline V CDR1 and CDR2: MGHRA, YSYEKL. The CDR3 DNA reads as TGCGCCAGCAGCCCCCAGACCCCGGAGGCTGGGGGCTACACCTTC. Amino acid sequence: CASSPQTPEAGGYTF.

This clonotype was seen more than once but under ten times. The J gene is TRBJ2-5, the V gene TRBV7-2; 8 nucleotides match TRBD1. CDR1 and CDR2 (germline): SGHTA, FQGNSA. This CDR3 is built from 14 residues. Trimming at V came to 5 bases and at J to 2 bases, leaving 4 bases not matched to a gene. This CDR3 is CASSGDRTQETQYF. Here the CDR3 DNA reads TGTGCCAGCAGCGGGGACAGGACACAAGAGACCCAGTACTTC.

In its sample, this clonotype ranks as medium-sized. The rearrangement links TRBV7-6 to TRBJ2-5; 11 bases agree with TRBD2. J gave up 7 bases and V 2 bases, and 0 bases lay outside the gene matches. Per the germline V gene, CDR1 is SGHVS and CDR2 is FNYEAQ. This CDR3 is built from 13 residues. CDR3 residues: CASSLLAGGTQYF. In nucleotides, the CDR3 is TGTGCCAGCAGCTTACTAGCGGGAGGGACCCAGTACTTC.

This clonotype was detected ten times or more. J is TRBJ2-7 and V is TRBV4-2; 8 positions match TRBD2. Germline CDR1 and CDR2: LGHNA and YNFKEQ. V lost 1 base, J lost 7 bases, and 9 bases stayed unmatched. The CDR3 has 15 residues. Here the CDR3 DNA reads TGTGCCAGCAGCCAAGGAGTACTAGCGGCCGGGGAGCAGTACTTC. This codes for CASSQGVLAAGEQYF.

This clonotype was seen ten or more times. The chain links TRBV28 to TRBJ1-5; D may be TRBD1 (5 bases). The germline V and J ends were trimmed by 5 bases and 4 bases, with 18 bases remaining between them. Germline V gene data show CDR1 as MDHEN and CDR2 as SYDVKM. The CDR3 loop spans 16 amino acids. The CDR3 loop reads CASSTRKGASNQPQHF. The CDR3, as DNA: TGTGCCAGCAGTACTCGGAAAGGGGCCTCTAATCAGCCCCAGCATTTT.

In this sample, this clonotype turned up many times. The chain joins TRBV6-5 to TRBJ1-3; D not resolved. Trimming pared 2 bases from V and 0 bases from J, leaving 8 bases between. The CDR3 sequence is 15 residues long. Germline V gene lookup returns CDR1 MNHEY and CDR2 SVGAGI. CDR3 bases: TGTGCCAGCAGTTACCGGTGGAGCTCTGGAAACACCATATATTTT. This codes for CASSYRWSSGNTIYF.

The V gene is TRBV5-1, the J gene TRBJ2-5; D not certain. CDR1 is SGHRS and CDR2 is YFSETQ in the germline V gene. The CDR3 runs to 15 residues. V was shortened by 7 bases and J by 5 bases, with 21 bases between the two germline ends. The DNA of the CDR3 is TGCGCCAGCCGTCCCCGTGGAGATACCAGGGAGACCCAGTACTTC. Its translation is CASRPRGDTRETQYF.

This clonotype was detected only a few times. This CDR3 reads CASSPAAAYEQYF. CDR3 DNA: TGTGCCAGCTCCCCCGCGGCAGCCTACGAGCAGTACTTC. The chain has TRBV25-1 and TRBJ2-7; D is uncertain. Trimming cost V 8 bases and J 2 bases, with 13 bases left between them. This CDR3 contains 13 residues. The V gene's germline CDR1 is MGHDK and CDR2 SYGVNS.

This rearrangement joins TRBV6-1 to TRBJ2-3; no clear D gene. The CDR3 covers 13 residues. CDR1 MNHNS and CDR2 SASEGT come from the germline V gene. Trimming left V 2 bases short and J 0 bases short, with 3 bases between. CDR3 DNA sequence: TGTGCCAGCAGTGAAATGAGCACAGATACGCAGTATTTT. This gives the protein CASSEMSTDTQYF.

This chain uses TRBV5-1 with TRBJ2-7; TRBD2 agrees at 7 bases. The CDR3 loop spans 16 amino acids. After removal of 0 bases from V and 3 bases from J, the junction contained 9 bases not matched to a gene. Germline lookup yields CDR1 SGHRS and CDR2 YFSETQ. CDR3 DNA: TGCGCCAGCAGCTTGGCCGACGGGGGAGGGAACTACGAGCAGTACTTC. This sequence encodes CASSLADGGGNYEQYF.

This clonotype has just a few counts. V gene TRBV5-1 combines with J gene TRBJ2-7; 10 bases align to TRBD2. Germline V lookup: CDR1 SGHRS, CDR2 YFSETQ. This CDR3 has 14 amino acids. Trimming cost V 7 bases and J 4 bases; bases outside gene matches: 8. In DNA, the CDR3 is TGCGCCAGCCGATCCCTAGCGGGGGTTTACGAGCAGTACTTC. Amino acids: CASRSLAGVYEQYF.

Regarding this clonotype: One end of the junction is discordant with germline, which a read error may explain. This sequence joins TRBV5-1 and TRBJ2-3, with D perhaps TRBD1 or TRBD2 (5 bases each). Germline CDR1 SGHRS, CDR2 YFSETQ. This CDR3 has 14 amino acids. The chain's CDR3 is CASRLGVVADTQYF. The CDR3 DNA is TGCGCCAGCCGCTTGGGGGTGGTCGCAGATACGCAGTATTTT.

This sequence joins TRBV19 and TRBJ2-3, with 8 bases fitting TRBD2. Trimming took 4 bases from V and 4 from J; bases not matched to a gene: 4. CDR1 and CDR2 from the germline V gene are LNHDA and SQIVND (reference sequence). The CDR3 totals 14 residues. Here the CDR3 reads CASSKRENADTQYF. CDR3 coding DNA: TGTGCCAGTAGTAAGCGGGAGAACGCAGATACGCAGTATTTT.

This clonotype occurred a few times. The chain is built from TRBV5-1 and TRBJ1-1; D call uncertain. Per germline, CDR1 SGHRS and CDR2 YFSETQ. CDR3 length equals 15 residues. Trimming took off 1 base at V and 1 base at J, with 11 bases between the two ends. The CDR3 region has the DNA TGCGCCAGCAGCTTGAATATCCAGAAGAACACTGAAGCTTTCTTT. Its translation is CASSLNIQKNTEAFF.

The rearrangement joins TRBV7-9 to TRBJ1-5, with 7 bases aligning to TRBD1. V was clipped by 3 bases and J by 6 bases; unmatched bases: 5. The CDR3 extends over 14 amino acids. The germline V gene has CDR1 SEHNR and CDR2 FQNEAQ (reference sequence). For the CDR3, the DNA is TGTGCCAGCAGCTTTGGGACAGATCGTCAGCCCCAGCATTTT. This sequence encodes CASSFGTDRQPQHF.

This clonotype was detected only a few times. The J gene is TRBJ1-2, the V gene TRBV7-9; D ambiguous. CDR1 SEHNR and CDR2 FQNEAQ come from the germline V gene (reference sequence). This CDR3 is 13 amino acids long. Trimming left V 0 bases short and J 4 bases short, with 6 bases between. CDR3 loop: CASSLALLYGYTF. DNA of the CDR3: TGTGCCAGCAGCTTAGCCCTTCTCTATGGCTACACCTTC.

The table lists this clonotype with many counts. V usage is TRBV11-1 and J usage is TRBJ1-6, with no clear D. Germline CDR1 reads SGHAT; CDR2 reads FQDESV (reference sequence). Trimming removed 3 bases from V and 10 bases from J, with 13 bases in between. This CDR3 region has 14 residues. The CDR3 protein is CASSFGRTGSPLHF. CDR3 DNA sequence: TGTGCCAGCAGCTTCGGACGGACGGGGTCACCCCTCCACTTT.

In this sample, this clonotype turned up a few times. V and J are TRBV7-3 and TRBJ2-5; tentative D call: TRBD1 (6 bases). The CDR3 covers 15 residues. Per the germline V gene, CDR1 is SGHTA and CDR2 is FQGTGA. Trimming took off 4 bases at V and 3 bases at J, with 15 bases between the two ends. The CDR3 spells CASSSFRGKEETQYF. For the CDR3, the DNA is TGTGCCAGCAGCTCCTTCAGGGGTAAAGAAGAGACCCAGTACTTC. Complete variable domain (other parts from reference TRBV7-3 and TRBJ2-5): GAGVSQTPSNKVTEKGKYVELRCDPISGHTALYWYRQSLGQGPEFLIYFQGTGAADDSGLPNDRFFAVRPEGSVSTLKIQRTERGDSAVYLCASSSFRGKEETQYFGPGTRLLVL.

This clonotype came up a few times. The chain uses TRBV5-5 and TRBJ2-2, with TRBD1 identical over 7 bases. The J segment lost 7 bases and the V segment lost 4 bases, leaving 13 bases of the junction unmatched. The CDR3 loop spans 16 amino acids. The germline V gene has CDR1 SGHKS and CDR2 YYEKEE (reference sequence). The CDR3 DNA reads TGTGCCAGCAGCGGGACAGCCATGAGCTTTGGCGGGGAGCTGTTTTTT. This translates into CASSGTAMSFGGELFF.

This chain joins TRBV5-1 and TRBJ2-7; a possible D gene is TRBD1 (6 bases). The CDR3 consists of 15 residues. V was clipped by 0 bases and J by 5 bases, with 15 bases between them. Germline V lookup: CDR1 SGHRS, CDR2 YFSETQ. CDR3 DNA sequence: TGCGCCAGCAGCTTGGAAGCCAGGGGAAGCCACGAGCAGTACTTC. Translated: CASSLEARGSHEQYF.

This clonotype has more than one count but fewer than ten. The V call is TRBV12-3 or TRBV12-4, the J call TRBJ1-5; D is perhaps TRBD1 (5 bases). Trimming pared 4 bases from V and 5 bases from J, leaving 12 bases between. This CDR3 has 14 amino acids. The CDR3 nucleotides are TGTGCCAGCAGTTCTGGGGGGACCGATCAGCCCCAGCATTTT. Translation gives CASSSGGTDQPQHF.

V and J are TRBV29-1 and TRBJ2-7; TRBD2 agrees at 11 bases. Germline loops: CDR1 SQVTM, CDR2 ANQGSEA. This CDR3 spans 15 amino acids. The trim removed 0 bases at V and 2 bases at J, leaving 3 bases unmatched. The CDR3 nucleotides read TGCAGCGTTGAAGAACTAGCGGGAGTAACCTACGAGCAGTACTTC. Its protein is CSVEELAGVTYEQYF.

CDR3 sequence: CASSTDRGSQTQYF. As DNA, the CDR3 is TGCGCCAGCAGCACCGACAGGGGGTCGCAGACCCAGTACTTC. The chain uses TRBV5-1 and TRBJ2-5; 9 bases agree with TRBD1. Germline loops: CDR1 SGHRS, CDR2 YFSETQ. With 4 bases clipped from V and 6 bases from J, the junction kept 7 bases outside the gene matches. There are 14 residues in the CDR3.

This clonotype was counted ten times or more. The V and J genes are TRBV28 and TRBJ2-7; perhaps D is TRBD1 or TRBD2 (5 bases each). Germline V gene data show CDR1 as MDHEN and CDR2 as SYDVKM. This CDR3 has 12 amino acids. Trimming took 5 bases from V and 9 from J, leaving 14 bases between them. CDR3 in amino acids: CASSPLHGTQYF. CDR3 in DNA: TGTGCCAGCAGTCCTCTACACGGGACGCAGTACTTC.

The genes are TRBV20-1 and TRBJ2-5, with D unclear. V lost 1 base and J lost 5, with 8 bases in between. Germline V gives CDR1 DFQATT, CDR2 SNEGSKA (reference sequence). The CDR3 consists of 12 residues. CDR3 sequence: CSARARVETQYF. The CDR3 DNA is TGCAGTGCTAGAGCCCGTGTGGAGACCCAGTACTTC.

As concerns this clonotype: Being one base from a much bigger clone, this may be a read error. V and J are TRBV12-3 or TRBV12-4 and TRBJ1-1; D uncertain. The CDR3 sequence is 13 residues long. DNA for the CDR3: TGTGCCGGCAGTTCTGATTGGAACACTGAAGCTTTCTTT. This codes for CAGSSDWNTEAFF.

In its sample, this clonotype was seen many times. This sequence joins TRBV20-1 and TRBJ2-1; D is unclear. Germline values: CDR1 DFQATT, CDR2 SNEGSKA (reference sequence). CDR3 length: 13 amino acids. Trimming took off 5 bases at V and 10 bases at J, with 18 bases between the two ends. For the CDR3, the DNA is TGCAGTGCTCCAGAATCCCCGGAGTGGGAGCAGTTCTTC. Amino acid sequence: CSAPESPEWEQFF.